In its sample, the clone carrying this TCR beta chain was seen many times. Its specificity is not known. Per the study methods: For papillary thyroid cancer, a distant-metastasis classifier was constructed from CDR3 differences observed across clinicopathological groups. TCRdb reprocessed the PCR reads via MiXCR. These V and J calls derive from TCRdb rather than the authors' analysis. The sample has some 20,000 clones; roughly 23% are singletons. Trimming took off 0 bases at V and 3 bases at J, with 22 bases between the two ends. CDR3 length: 18 residues. From germline, CDR1 is SGHRS and CDR2 YFSETQ. This entry belongs to a study of metastatic and nonmetastatic thyroid tumors. Study summary: Repertoires were compared across blood and tumor or nodule tissue from malignant and benign thyroid patients.

The entire patient cohort was treatment-naive prior to thyroid surgery. Study results and limitations: Malignant thyroid tumors reportedly had TCR beta diversity that was significantly higher than in benign nodules, in blood and tumor.

The clonotype was recovered from a male donor with papillary thyroid cancer or a benign thyroid nodule (not recorded which). Some clones in this sample may be carry-over from other donors' samples. J is TRBJ2-7 and V is TRBV5-1, with D maybe TRBD1 (7 bases). Input material: blood. This chain's CDR3 is CASSLASSRAGGFYEQYF. The CDR3 DNA follows: TGCGCCAGCAGCTTGGCCAGCAGTAGAGCAGGGGGGTTCTACGAGCAGTACTTC.